The clone carrying this TCR beta chain turned up a few times. V gave up 0 bases and J gave up 5 bases; unmatched junction bases: 9. CDR1 is SGHAT and CDR2 is FQNNGV in the germline V gene. This CDR3 is built from 16 residues. This sample was included in a study of T cells in Graves' hyperthyroidism and ophthalmopathy. Amplification targeted TCR beta CDR3 regions from RNA transcripts. Primed by the HTBI set, a first-round RT-PCR was run on the TCR CDR3. MiXCR, applied by TCRdb to the multiplex PCR reads, yields one record per CDR3 protein. The table lists approximately 260,000 distinct CDR3 sequences, roughly 15% of them singletons.

This clonotype was obtained from a woman aged 50 to 60 with Graves' hyperthyroidism that later progressed to Graves' ophthalmopathy. This chain joins TRBV11-2 and TRBJ2-5; 7 positions agree with TRBD2. The material sequenced was blood. CDR3 residues: CASSLDRAGAFETQYF. In DNA, the CDR3 is TGTGCCAGCAGCTTAGATCGGGCGGGAGCTTTCGAGACCCAGTACTTC.